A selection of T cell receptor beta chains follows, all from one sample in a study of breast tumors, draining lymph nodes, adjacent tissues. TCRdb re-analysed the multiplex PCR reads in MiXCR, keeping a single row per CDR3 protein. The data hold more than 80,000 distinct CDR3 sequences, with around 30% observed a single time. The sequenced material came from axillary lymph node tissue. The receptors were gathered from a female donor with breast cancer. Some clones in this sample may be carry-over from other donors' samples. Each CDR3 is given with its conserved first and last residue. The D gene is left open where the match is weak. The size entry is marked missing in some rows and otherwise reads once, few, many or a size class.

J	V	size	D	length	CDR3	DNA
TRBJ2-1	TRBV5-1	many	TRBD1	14	CASSLGDRYNEQFF	TGCGCCAGCAGCTTGGGGGACAGATACAATGAGCAGTTCTTC
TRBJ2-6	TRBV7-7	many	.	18	CASSPRGTRGSGANVLTF	TGTGCTAGCAGCCCCCGGGGGACACGGGGCTCTGGGGCCAACGTCCTGACTTTC
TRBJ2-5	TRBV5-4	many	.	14	CASSFKQIQETQYF	TGTGCCAGCAGCTTTAAGCAGATCCAAGAGACCCAGTACTTC
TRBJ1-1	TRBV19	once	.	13	CASRPGKGGEAFF	TGTGCCAGTAGGCCCGGAAAGGGTGGTGAAGCTTTCTTT
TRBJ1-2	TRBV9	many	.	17	CASSAEQGGGSNYGYTF	TGTGCCAGCAGCGCGGAACAGGGTGGGGGTTCTAACTATGGCTACACCTTC
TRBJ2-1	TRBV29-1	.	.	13	CSVLPGSYNEQFF	TGCAGCGTTCTCCCCGGCTCCTACAATGAGCAGTTCTTC
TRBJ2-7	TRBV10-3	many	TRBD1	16	CAISDKTGTGFHEQYF	TGTGCCATCAGTGACAAAACCGGGACAGGGTTCCACGAGCAGTACTTC
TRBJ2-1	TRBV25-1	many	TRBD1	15	CASSRTGGANNEQFF	TGTGCCAGCAGCAGGACAGGGGGCGCAAACAATGAGCAGTTCTTC
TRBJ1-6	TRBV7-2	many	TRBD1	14	CASSSGQGGSPLHF	TGTGCCAGCAGCTCGGGACAGGGTGGTTCACCCCTCCACTTT
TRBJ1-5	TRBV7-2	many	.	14	CASSMGLGDRPQHF	TGTGCCAGCAGCATGGGACTTGGGGACCGGCCCCAGCATTTT
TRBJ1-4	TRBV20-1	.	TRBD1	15	CSASGTGGTNEKLFF	TGCAGTGCCTCCGGGACAGGGGGCACTAATGAAAAACTGTTTTTT
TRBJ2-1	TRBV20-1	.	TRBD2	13	CSSHQREYNEQFF	TGCAGTTCCCATCAGCGGGAATACAATGAGCAGTTCTTC
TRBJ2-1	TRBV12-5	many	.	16	CASGDLVTTSYNEQFF	TGTGCTAGTGGCGACTTGGTCACTACCTCCTACAATGAGCAGTTCTTC
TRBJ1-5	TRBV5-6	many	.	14	CASSLVPARQPQHF	TGTGCCAGCAGCTTGGTACCAGCTCGTCAGCCCCAGCATTTT
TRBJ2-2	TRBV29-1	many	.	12	CSAPVGAGELFF	TGCAGCGCCCCTGTGGGGGCCGGGGAGCTGTTTTTT
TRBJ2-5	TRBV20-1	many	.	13	CSARVSGGETQYF	TGCAGTGCTAGAGTAAGCGGAGGGGAGACCCAGTACTTC
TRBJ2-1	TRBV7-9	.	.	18	CASSFYICSAKSTSKQFF	.
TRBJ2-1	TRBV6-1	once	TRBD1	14	CASIVLTGGNEQFF	TGTGCCAGCATCGTTTTGACAGGGGGCAATGAGCAGTTCTTC
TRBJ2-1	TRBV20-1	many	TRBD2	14	CSARDSGRAGEQFF	TGCAGTGCTAGAGACAGCGGGAGGGCCGGTGAGCAGTTCTTC
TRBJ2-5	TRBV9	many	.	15	CASSVFGGLQETQYF	TGTGCCAGCAGCGTATTCGGGGGGCTCCAAGAGACCCAGTACTTC
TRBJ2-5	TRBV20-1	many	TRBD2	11	CSALKRETQSF	TGCAGTGCTCTAAAGCGGGAGACCCAGTCCTTC
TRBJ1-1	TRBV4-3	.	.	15	CASSQADTAYTEAFF	TGCGCCAGCAGCCAAGCGGATACAGCGTACACTGAAGCTTTCTTT
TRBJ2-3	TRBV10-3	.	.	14	CASSQTGGGDEQYF	TGTGCCAGCAGCCAGACTGGCGGGGGCGATGAGCAGTATTTT
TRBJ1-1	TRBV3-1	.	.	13	CASSTGGMTEAFF	TGTGCCAGCAGCACCGGTGGGATGACTGAAGCTTTCTTT
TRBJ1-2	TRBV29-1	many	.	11	CSTRGPWGYTF	TGCAGCACAAGGGGCCCTTGGGGCTACACCTTC
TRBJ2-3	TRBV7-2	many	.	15	CASSLGAAFTDTQYF	TGTGCCAGCAGCTTAGGGGCGGCTTTCACAGATACGCAGTATTTT
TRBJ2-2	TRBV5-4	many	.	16	CASSLAGGTNTGELFF	TGTGCCAGCAGCTTGGCAGGGGGGACGAACACCGGGGAGCTGTTTTTT
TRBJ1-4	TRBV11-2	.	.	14	CASSLGGHSGKLFF	TGTGCCAGCAGCTTAGGGGGCCACTCTGGAAAACTGTTTTTT
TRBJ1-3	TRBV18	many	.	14	CASSSTGSGNTIYF	TGTGCCAGCTCATCGACAGGCTCTGGAAACACCATATATTTT
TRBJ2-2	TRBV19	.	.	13	CASSPGWGGELFF	TGTGCCAGTAGTCCGGGGTGGGGCGGGGAGCTGTTTTTT
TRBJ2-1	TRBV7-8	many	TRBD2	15	CASSLGTSGVREQFF	TGTGCCAGCAGCCTCGGGACTAGCGGGGTCCGTGAGCAGTTCTTC
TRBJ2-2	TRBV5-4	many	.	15	CASSLGGVGTGELFF	TGTGCCAGCAGCTTGGGGGGAGTTGGGACCGGGGAGCTGTTTTTT
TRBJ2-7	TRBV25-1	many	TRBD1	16	CASSESRTGHYYEQYF	TGTGCCAGCAGTGAATCCCGGACAGGCCACTACTACGAGCAGTACTTC
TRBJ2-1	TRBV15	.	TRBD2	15	CATGGGGRTYNEQFF	TGTGCCACCGGGGGGGGCGGGAGGACCTACAATGAGCAGTTCTTC
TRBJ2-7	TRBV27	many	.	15	CASSLSEGGATEQYF	TGTGCCAGCAGTTTATCGGAAGGGGGGGCTACCGAGCAGTACTTC
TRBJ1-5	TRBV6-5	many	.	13	CASSYRVNQPQHF	TGTGCCAGCAGTTACAGGGTCAATCAGCCCCAGCATTTT
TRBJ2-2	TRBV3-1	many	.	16	CASSQSRGGNTGELFF	TGTGCCAGCAGCCAATCACGCGGAGGTAACACCGGGGAGCTGTTTTTT
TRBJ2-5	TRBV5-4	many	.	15	CASSGTGNSGETQYF	TGTGCCAGCAGCGGGACGGGGAATAGCGGTGAGACCCAGTACTTC
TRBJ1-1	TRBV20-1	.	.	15	CSARDLQELNTEAFF	TGCAGTGCTAGAGATCTCCAGGAGCTTAACACTGAAGCTTTCTTT
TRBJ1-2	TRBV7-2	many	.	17	CASSLGISVGASYGYTF	TGTGCCAGCAGCTTAGGGATTTCTGTGGGCGCGAGCTATGGCTACACCTTC
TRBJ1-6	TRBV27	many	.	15	CASSRFQGGNSPLHF	TGTGCCAGTTCCCGGTTTCAGGGCGGTAATTCACCCCTCCACTTT
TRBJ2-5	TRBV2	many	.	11	CASSAEETQYF	TGTGCCAGCAGTGCCGAAGAGACCCAGTACTTC
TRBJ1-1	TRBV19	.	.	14	CASSRWQLNTEAFF	TGTGCCAGTAGTCGGTGGCAGCTTAACACTGAAGCTTTCTTT
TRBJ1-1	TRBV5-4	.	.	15	CAGSLELRGDTEAFF	TGTGCCGGCAGCTTAGAACTCAGGGGTGACACTGAAGCTTTCTTT
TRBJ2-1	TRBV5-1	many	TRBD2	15	CASSLSTAGDNEQFF	TGCGCCAGCAGCTTGTCGACTGCGGGAGACAATGAGCAGTTCTTC
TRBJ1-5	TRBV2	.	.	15	CASSESGWVQETQHF	TGTGCCAGCAGTGAATCTGGGTGGGTTCAAGAGACCCAGCATTTT
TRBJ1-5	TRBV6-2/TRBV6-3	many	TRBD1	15	CASSLSTGGNQPQHF	TGTGCCAGCAGTCTCTCGACAGGGGGCAATCAGCCCCAGCATTTT
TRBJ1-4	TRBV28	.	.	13	CASSLGAREKLFF	TGTGCCAGCAGTTTGGGGGCGCGAGAAAAACTGTTTTTT
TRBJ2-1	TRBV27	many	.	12	CASSTRENEQFF	TGTGCCAGCAGTACCAGGGAGAATGAGCAGTTCTTC
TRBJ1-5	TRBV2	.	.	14	CASSEQGFNQPQHF	TGTGCCAGCAGTGAACAGGGATTCAATCAGCCCCAGCATTTT
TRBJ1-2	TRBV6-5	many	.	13	CASRPPPNYGYTF	TGTGCCAGCAGGCCCCCACCCAACTATGGCTACACCTTC
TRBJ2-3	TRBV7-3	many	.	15	CASSLPTGNTDTQYF	TGTGCCAGCAGCTTACCTACAGGGAACACAGATACGCAGTATTTT
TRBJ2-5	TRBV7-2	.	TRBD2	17	CASSLSGLAGASETQYF	TGTGCCAGCAGCTTGTCCGGACTAGCGGGAGCTAGTGAGACCCAGTACTTC